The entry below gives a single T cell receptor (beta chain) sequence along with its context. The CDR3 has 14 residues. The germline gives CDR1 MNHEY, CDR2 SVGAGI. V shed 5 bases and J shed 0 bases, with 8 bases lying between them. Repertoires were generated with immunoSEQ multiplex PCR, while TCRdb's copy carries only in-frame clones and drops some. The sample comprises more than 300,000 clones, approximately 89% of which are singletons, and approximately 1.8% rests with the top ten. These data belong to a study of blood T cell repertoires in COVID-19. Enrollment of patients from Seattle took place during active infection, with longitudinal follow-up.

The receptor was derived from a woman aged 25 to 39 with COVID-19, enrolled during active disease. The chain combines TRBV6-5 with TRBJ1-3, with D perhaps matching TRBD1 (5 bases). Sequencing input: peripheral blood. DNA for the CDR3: TGTGCCAGCAGTACGACAGACTCTGGAAACACCATATATTTT. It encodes CASSTTDSGNTIYF.